In this sample, the clone carrying this T cell receptor (beta chain) turned up a few times. This specimen comes from a study of human T cells and chemical hapten exposure. This sample's time point: pre-sensitization, week 0. As to treatment: therapeutic diphenylcyclopropenone sensitization with weekly scalp DPC. One entry per CDR3 protein results from TCRdb running MiXCR on the RACE reads. The sample contains more than 300,000 distinct CDR3 sequences, about 5% of which appear only once. Sample: whole blood, taken in connection with sensitization to the hapten diphenylcyclopropenone (DPC). The clonotype comes from a woman between 18 and 29 years old with alopecia areata. Some clones in this sample may be carry-over from other donors' samples.

The DNA of the CDR3 is TGTGCCAGCAGCGCTGATGCCCCCCGTCCCGAAGCTTTCTTT. It translates to CASSADAPRPEAFF. The V and J genes are TRBV6-5 and TRBJ1-1; D unclear. Trimming pared 6 bases from V and 8 bases from J, leaving 19 bases between. Germline assignment: CDR1 MNHEY and CDR2 SVGAGI. This CDR3 is 14 amino acids long.